This T cell receptor (beta chain) derives from a study of blood T cell repertoires in COVID-19. Germline V gives CDR1 MDHEN, CDR2 SYDVKM. Germline trimming cut 3 bases from V and 6 bases from J; bases unmatched to any gene: 11. The CDR3 is 18 amino acids. This table comes from immunoSEQ multiplex PCR, and its TCRdb copy is limited to in-frame clones, with some not included. Of under 200,000 clones in the sample, around 89% are singletons; the top ten hold around 0.77%. The chain combines TRBV28 with TRBJ2-3; 14 nucleotides line up with TRBD2. The sequenced material came from PBMCs or T cells enriched from blood (not recorded which). The source of this sequence is a woman aged 18-29 years who had recovered from COVID-19. The CDR3 bases are TGTGCCAGCAGTTTCCGACTAGCGGGAGGGTCCATGGAGGATACGCAGTATTTT. Protein: CASSFRLAGGSMEDTQYF. Filled out from reference TRBV28 and TRBJ2-3, the complete variable domain reads DVKVTQSSRYLVKRTGEKVFLECVQDMDHENMFWYRQDPGLGLRLIYFSYDVKMKEKGDIPEGYSVSREKKERFSLILESASTNQTSMYLCASSFRLAGGSMEDTQYFGPGTRLTVL.